This T cell receptor (beta chain) derives from a study of blood T cell repertoires in COVID-19. Study information: Samples came from the United States, Italy and Spain, spanning acute and convalescent COVID-19. Sources were T cells, B-cell-depleted T cells, or PBMCs; the material itself was cDNA or gDNA.

Original processing notes: Amplifying reference gene primers gave estimates of nucleated cell counts. The assay was immunoSEQ multiplex PCR, and TCRdb's table has in-frame clones only and misses some. D and trimming were read from the DNA, whereas the V and J calls and clone size are those reported in that table. The data show under 200,000 clones, about 88% seen once. Trimming cost V 6 bases and J 0 bases, with 11 bases left between them. The CDR3 has 14 residues. Germline V gene lookup returns CDR1 SNHLY and CDR2 FYNNEI. The TCR was taken from an elderly woman with acute or convalescent COVID-19. V is TRBV2 and J is TRBJ1-1; D is possibly TRBD1 (5 bases). Sequencing input: peripheral blood. For the CDR3, the DNA is TGTGCCAGCAGGAGGACAACTATGAACACTGAAGCTTTCTTT. It encodes CASRRTTMNTEAFF.